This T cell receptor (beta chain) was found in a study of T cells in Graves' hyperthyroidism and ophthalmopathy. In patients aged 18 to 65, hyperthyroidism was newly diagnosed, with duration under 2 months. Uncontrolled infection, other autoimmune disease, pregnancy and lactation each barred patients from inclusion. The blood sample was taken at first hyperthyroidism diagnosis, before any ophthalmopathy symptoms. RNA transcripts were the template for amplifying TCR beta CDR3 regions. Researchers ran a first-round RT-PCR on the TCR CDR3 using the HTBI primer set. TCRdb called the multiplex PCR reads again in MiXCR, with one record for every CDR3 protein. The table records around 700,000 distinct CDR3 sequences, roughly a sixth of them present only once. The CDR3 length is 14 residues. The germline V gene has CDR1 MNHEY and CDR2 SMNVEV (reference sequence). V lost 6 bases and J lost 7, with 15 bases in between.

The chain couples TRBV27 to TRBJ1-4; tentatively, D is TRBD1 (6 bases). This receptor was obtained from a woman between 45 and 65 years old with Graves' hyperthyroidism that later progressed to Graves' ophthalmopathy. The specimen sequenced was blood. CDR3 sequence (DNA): TGTGCCAGCAGCCCTAGGGGGGCCATTGAAAAACTGTTTTTT. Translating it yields CASSPRGAIEKLFF.